A single sample gave rise to the 4 T cell receptor beta chains below, sequenced in a study of blood T cell repertoires in COVID-19. Profiling relied on immunoSEQ multiplex PCR, and the TCRdb table lists in-frame clones only, not all of them. The table has just under 250,000 clones, approximately 83% seen once; the top ten hold approximately 3%. The sequencing input was peripheral blood. These receptors originate from a woman aged 30 to 39 who had recovered from COVID-19.

The rearrangement links TRBV29-1 to TRBJ2-6, with 9 bases that match TRBD1. V shed 8 bases, J shed 4 bases, and the junction held 9 bases outside the gene matches. Germline V gene data show CDR1 as SQVTM and CDR2 as ANQGSEA. The CDR3 runs 15 residues. The CDR3: CSIKQGAQGANVLTF. Written as DNA, the CDR3 is TGCAGCATTAAACAGGGGGCTCAGGGGGCCAACGTCCTGACTTTC.

The chain couples TRBV5-1 to TRBJ2-3; 12 nucleotides match TRBD1. Germline V gene lookup returns CDR1 SGHRS and CDR2 YFSETQ. V gave up 3 bases and J gave up 6 bases; unmatched junction bases: 2. CDR3 length: 14 residues. CDR3 bases: TGCGCCAGCAGCTGGGGACAGGGGGCTGATACGCAGTATTTT. Protein product: CASSWGQGADTQYF. The full variable domain, completed using reference TRBV5-1 and TRBJ2-3, is KAGVTQTPRYLIKTRGQQVTLSCSPISGHRSVSWYQQTPGQGLQFLFEYFSETQRNKGNFPGRFSGRQFSNSRSEMNVSTLELGDSALYLCASSWGQGADTQYFGPGTRLTVL.

The genes are TRBV28 and TRBJ1-2; D possibly corresponds to TRBD1 (6 bases). This CDR3 is built from 13 residues. The V gene's germline CDR1 is MDHEN and CDR2 SYDVKM. Trimming removed 5 bases from V and 8 bases from J, with 15 bases in between. CDR3 in amino acids: CASSPRTVRGYTF. The DNA of the CDR3 is TGTGCCAGCAGTCCCAGGACAGTAAGGGGCTACACCTTC.

The genes are TRBV19 and TRBJ1-5, with D perhaps matching TRBD1 (6 bases). V was trimmed by 4 bases and J by 5 bases, leaving 12 bases between them. Germline V gives CDR1 LNHDA, CDR2 SQIVND (reference sequence). The CDR3 totals 14 residues. CDR3 protein: CASSNNRVHQPQHF. As DNA, the CDR3 is TGTGCCAGTAGTAACAACAGGGTCCATCAGCCCCAGCATTTT.